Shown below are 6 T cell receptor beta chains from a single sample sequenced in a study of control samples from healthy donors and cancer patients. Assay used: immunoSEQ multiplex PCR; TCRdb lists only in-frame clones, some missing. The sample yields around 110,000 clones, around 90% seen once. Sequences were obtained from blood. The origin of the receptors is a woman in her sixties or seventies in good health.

CDR3 DNA sequence: TGTGCCAGCTCACCTTCCGGCGGAGGCTACACCTTC. Translation gives CASSPSGGGYTF. The chain couples TRBV18 to TRBJ1-2, with unresolved D. Per germline, CDR1 KGHSH and CDR2 LQKENI. This CDR3 comprises 12 residues. Trimming removed 3 bases at V and 8 bases at J, with 10 bases between.

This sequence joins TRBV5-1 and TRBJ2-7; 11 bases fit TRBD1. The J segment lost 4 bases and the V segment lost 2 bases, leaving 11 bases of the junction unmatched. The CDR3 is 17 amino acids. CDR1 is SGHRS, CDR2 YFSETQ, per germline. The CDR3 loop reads CASSLTGTGGSVYEQYF. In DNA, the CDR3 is TGCGCCAGCAGCTTAACCGGGACAGGGGGTAGTGTATACGAGCAGTACTTC.

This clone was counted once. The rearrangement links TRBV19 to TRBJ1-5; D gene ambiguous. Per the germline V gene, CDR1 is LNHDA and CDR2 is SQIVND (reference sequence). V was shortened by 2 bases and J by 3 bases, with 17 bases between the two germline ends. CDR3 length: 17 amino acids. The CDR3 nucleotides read TGTGCCAGTAGTATACCCCGAACCGGGGTCTTCAATCAGCCCCAGCATTTT. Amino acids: CASSIPRTGVFNQPQHF.

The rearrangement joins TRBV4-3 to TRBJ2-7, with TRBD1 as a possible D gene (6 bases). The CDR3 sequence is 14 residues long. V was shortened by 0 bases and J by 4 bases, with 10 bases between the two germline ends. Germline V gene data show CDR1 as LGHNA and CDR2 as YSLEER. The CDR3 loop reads CASSQDEQGYEQYF. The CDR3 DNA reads TGCGCCAGCAGCCAAGACGAGCAGGGGTACGAGCAGTACTTC.

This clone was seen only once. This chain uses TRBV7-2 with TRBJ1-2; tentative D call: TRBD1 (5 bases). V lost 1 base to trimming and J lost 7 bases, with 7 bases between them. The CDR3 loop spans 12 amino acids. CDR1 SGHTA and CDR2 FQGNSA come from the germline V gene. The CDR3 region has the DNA TGTGCCAGCAGCTTAGAGGGGTTTGGCTACACCTTC. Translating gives CASSLEGFGYTF.

In nucleotides, the CDR3 is TGTGCCAGCAGTCTAACGAAGGCCCAGCATTTT. It yields the protein CASSLTKAQHF. The chain joins TRBV12-3 or TRBV12-4 to TRBJ1-5; D ambiguous. Between the trimmed V and J ends, which lost 5 bases and 11 bases, there was a span of 10 bases. The CDR3 has 11 residues.